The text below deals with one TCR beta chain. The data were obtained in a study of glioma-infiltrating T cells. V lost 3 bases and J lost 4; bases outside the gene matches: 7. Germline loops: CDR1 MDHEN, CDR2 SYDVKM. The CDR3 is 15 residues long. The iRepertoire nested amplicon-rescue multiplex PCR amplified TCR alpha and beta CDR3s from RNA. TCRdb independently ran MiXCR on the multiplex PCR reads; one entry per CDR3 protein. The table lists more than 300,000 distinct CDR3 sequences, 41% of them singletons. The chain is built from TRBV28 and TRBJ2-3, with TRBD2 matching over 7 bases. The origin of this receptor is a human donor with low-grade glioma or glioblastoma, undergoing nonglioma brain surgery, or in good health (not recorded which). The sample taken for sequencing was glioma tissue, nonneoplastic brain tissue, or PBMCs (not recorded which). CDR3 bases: TGTGCCAGCAGTTTGGGCGGGAGTAGCGCAGATACGCAGTATTTT. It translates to CASSLGGSSADTQYF.